The 20 T cell receptor beta chains listed next were all sequenced from one sample in a study of T cell responses to AZD1222 COVID-19 vaccine. Assay: immunoSEQ multiplex PCR; the TCRdb copy retains only in-frame clones and omits some. The repertoire includes roughly 80,000 clones, approximately 91% of them detected once, and 4% to 5.5% sits in the top ten. The specimen was peripheral blood, collected on day 0 of MenACWY control vaccination. These TCRs come from an adult in good health.

The J gene is TRBJ2-1, the V gene TRBV12-3 or TRBV12-4; 10 nucleotides match TRBD1. The CDR3 extends over 13 amino acids. V shed 1 base, J shed 13 bases, and the junction held 4 bases outside the gene matches. The CDR3 coding sequence is TGTGCCAGCAGTTTAGAGGACAGGGGGGGACAGTTCTTC. Translated: CASSLEDRGGQFF.

The chain is built from TRBV29-1 and TRBJ1-1; 7 bases map to TRBD1. J gave up 0 bases and V 6 bases, and 7 bases lay outside the gene matches. The CDR3 contains 14 residues. The germline CDR1 and CDR2 sequences are SQVTM and ANQGSEA. The CDR3 is CSVALGTVNTEAFF. In DNA form, the CDR3 reads TGCAGCGTCGCCCTGGGGACAGTGAACACTGAAGCTTTCTTT.

The chain carries TRBV15 and TRBJ1-1; 9 bases are a match to TRBD1. Germline V gene sequence: CDR1 LNHNV, CDR2 YYDKDF (reference sequence). Trimming removed 3 bases from V and 1 base from J; junction bases left unmatched: 15. The CDR3 loop spans 19 amino acids. CDR3 bases: TGTGCCACCAGCAGCTACCACAGGGGGCTGACCTTGGCGAACACTGAAGCTTTCTTT. It encodes CATSSYHRGLTLANTEAFF.

The rearrangement joins TRBV13 to TRBJ2-3, with 8 bases matching TRBD2. Looked up from germline, CDR1 is PRHDT and CDR2 is FYEKMQ (reference sequence). This CDR3 has 15 amino acids. The V gene end was trimmed by 1 base and the J gene end by 4 bases; junction bases not matched to a gene: 4. CDR3 DNA sequence: TGTGCCAGCAGCTTAGAAACGGGGGGGTCAGATACGCAGTATTTT. Amino acid sequence: CASSLETGGSDTQYF.

The rearrangement joins TRBV4-1 to TRBJ1-4, with TRBD1 matching 7 bases. The V gene's germline CDR1 is MGHRA and CDR2 YSYEKL. V dropped 3 bases and J dropped 5; count of bases not matched to a gene: 6. CDR3 length: 15 residues. DNA for the CDR3: TGCGCCAGCAGCCACCCGGGACAGTTAAATGAAAAACTGTTTTTT. This translates into CASSHPGQLNEKLFF.

The chain carries TRBV7-8 and TRBJ2-1; 11 bases fit TRBD1. Germline-derived CDR1 and CDR2 are SGHVS and FQNEAQ. The CDR3 length is 15 residues. V was clipped by 5 bases and J by 7 bases; unmatched bases: 7. The DNA of the CDR3 is TGTGCCAGCAGCCGAGGACAGGGGGCGCGAAATGAGCAGTTCTTC. Its translation: CASSRGQGARNEQFF.

The chain has TRBV7-9 and TRBJ1-2; TRBD1 is a possible D gene (6 bases). V lost 3 bases, J lost 4 bases, and 12 bases lay in between. Germline V gene sequence: CDR1 SEHNR, CDR2 FQNEAQ (reference sequence). CDR3 length equals 14 residues. The chain's CDR3 is CASSFTQGGYGYTF. The CDR3 nucleotides read TGTGCCAGCAGCTTCACACAGGGTGGCTATGGCTACACCTTC.

V usage is TRBV6-6 and J usage is TRBJ1-2; D is ambiguous. The CDR3 has 13 residues. CDR1 is MNHNY and CDR2 is SVGAGI in the germline V gene (reference sequence). Trimming pared 5 bases from V and 2 bases from J, leaving 9 bases between. CDR3 region: CASSPDVNYGYTF. Here the CDR3 DNA reads TGTGCCAGCAGTCCGGACGTAAACTATGGCTACACCTTC.

This rearrangement joins TRBV30 to TRBJ1-3; TRBD1 aligns across 7 bases. V shed 2 bases and J 0 bases; nucleotides not matched to a gene: 7. This CDR3 has 16 amino acids. CDR1 and CDR2 from the germline V gene are GTSNPN and SVGIG (reference sequence). The CDR3 nucleotides are TGTGCCTGGAGTTCCCGGACAGGCTACTCTGGAAACACCATATATTTT. Translating gives CAWSSRTGYSGNTIYF.

The chain employs TRBV6-5 and TRBJ1-1, with 10 bases that match TRBD1. The junction had 5 bases not matched to a gene; V was cut back by 6 bases and J by 1 base. Germline CDR1 MNHEY, CDR2 SVGAGI. This CDR3 has 15 amino acids. The CDR3, as DNA: TGTGCCAGCAGCCCCGGGACAGGGGCGAACACTGAAGCTTTCTTT. Translated, it gives CASSPGTGANTEAFF.

The chain combines TRBV3-1 (or the pseudogene TRBV3-2) with TRBJ1-2, with a possible D match to TRBD1 (5 bases). In germline, CDR1 is LGHDT, CDR2 YNNKEL (reference sequence). V lost 4 bases and J lost 0, with 6 bases in between. The CDR3 runs to 13 residues. The CDR3 region is CASSPTANYGYTF. The DNA for the CDR3 is TGTGCCAGCAGCCCGACAGCTAACTATGGCTACACCTTC.

The chain has TRBV15 and TRBJ1-5, with a tentative D call TRBD1 (6 bases). V was trimmed by 5 bases and J by 2 bases, leaving 10 bases between them. The CDR3 has 14 residues. Per germline, CDR1 LNHNV and CDR2 YYDKDF (reference sequence). The CDR3 nucleotides are TGTGCCACCAGCCAGGGGCCGGGCAATCAGCCCCAGCATTTT. Translated, it gives CATSQGPGNQPQHF.

This clone was seen once. This chain uses TRBV30 with TRBJ1-1; weak D call: TRBD1 (5 bases). The CDR3 spans 14 residues. V lost 2 bases to trimming and J lost 0 bases, with 10 bases between them. From germline, CDR1 is GTSNPN and CDR2 SVGIG (reference sequence). The CDR3 sequence: CAWSIGTLNTEAFF. Written as DNA, the CDR3 is TGTGCCTGGAGTATCGGGACGTTGAACACTGAAGCTTTCTTT.

The CDR3 coding sequence is TGTGCCAGCAGCTTAGGGACCACCCAAGAGACCCAGTACTTC. It encodes CASSLGTTQETQYF. This chain uses TRBV7-9 with TRBJ2-5; D not resolved. The CDR3 extends over 14 amino acids. Germline V gene sequence: CDR1 SEHNR, CDR2 FQNEAQ (reference sequence). Trimming cost V 1 base and J 1 base, with 7 bases left between them.

The rearrangement joins TRBV6-6 to TRBJ2-1; TRBD2 is a possible D gene (6 bases). The CDR3 length is 14 residues. Germline V gene data show CDR1 as MNHNY and CDR2 as SVGAGI (reference sequence). V was trimmed by 4 bases and J by 7 bases, leaving 14 bases between them. CDR3 nucleotide sequence: TGTGCCAGCAGTTCGCCCCGGGGGTTGAATGAGCAGTTCTTC. Amino acids: CASSSPRGLNEQFF.

This clone occurred a few times. The chain combines TRBV25-1 with TRBJ1-3; D uncertain. The CDR3 loop spans 12 amino acids. The V and J ends lost 2 bases and 7 bases respectively, with 6 bases between them. Germline V lookup: CDR1 MGHDK, CDR2 SYGVNS. DNA for the CDR3: TGTGCCAGCAGTGAAAGTGGTAACACCATATATTTT. Its protein product is CASSESGNTIYF.

This clone was seen just once. CDR3 bases: TGTGCCAGCAGCCGTACAGCGGATGAAAAACTGTTTTTT. Translating it yields CASSRTADEKLFF. J is TRBJ1-4 and V is TRBV3-1 (or the pseudogene TRBV3-2); D is undetermined. From germline, CDR1 is LGHDT and CDR2 YNNKEL (reference sequence). V was trimmed by 4 bases and J by 6 bases, leaving 9 bases between them. The length of the CDR3 is 13 residues.

The rearrangement uses TRBV5-5 and TRBJ1-6; a weak D match, TRBD1 (6 bases). V gave up 5 bases and J gave up 12 bases, with 15 bases separating them. This CDR3 is 13 amino acids long. The V gene's germline CDR1 is SGHKS and CDR2 YYEKEE (reference sequence). CDR3 region: CASRLGQSLPLHF. CDR3 in DNA: TGTGCCAGCAGATTAGGACAGAGCTTACCCCTCCACTTT. Supplemented by reference TRBV5-5 and TRBJ1-6, the full variable domain reads DAGVTQSPTHLIKTRGQQVTLRCSPISGHKSVSWYQQVLGQGPQFIFQYYEKEERGRGNFPDRFSARQFPNYSSELNVNALLLGDSALYLCASRLGQSLPLHFGNGTRLTVT.

This clone is a singleton in its sample. CDR3 protein: CASSPRGGTAYGYTF. The CDR3 nucleotides read TGTGCCTCTTCTCCCAGGGGGGGGACAGCCTATGGCTACACCTTC. The chain joins TRBV30 to TRBJ1-2; 7 positions agree with TRBD1. The CDR3 spans 15 residues. V shed 7 bases, J shed 4 bases, and the junction held 15 bases outside the gene matches. The germline V gene has CDR1 GTSNPN and CDR2 SVGIG (reference sequence).

Only one count was recorded for this clone. The chain couples TRBV3-1 (or the pseudogene TRBV3-2) to TRBJ1-4; D is possibly TRBD1 (6 bases). CDR3 length equals 13 residues. Germline CDR1 reads LGHDT; CDR2 reads YNNKEL (reference sequence). Trimming stripped 6 bases from V and 7 bases from J, with 12 bases between. The CDR3 here is CASSTLQGEKLFF. In DNA, the CDR3 is TGTGCCAGCAGTACACTACAGGGTGAAAAACTGTTTTTT.